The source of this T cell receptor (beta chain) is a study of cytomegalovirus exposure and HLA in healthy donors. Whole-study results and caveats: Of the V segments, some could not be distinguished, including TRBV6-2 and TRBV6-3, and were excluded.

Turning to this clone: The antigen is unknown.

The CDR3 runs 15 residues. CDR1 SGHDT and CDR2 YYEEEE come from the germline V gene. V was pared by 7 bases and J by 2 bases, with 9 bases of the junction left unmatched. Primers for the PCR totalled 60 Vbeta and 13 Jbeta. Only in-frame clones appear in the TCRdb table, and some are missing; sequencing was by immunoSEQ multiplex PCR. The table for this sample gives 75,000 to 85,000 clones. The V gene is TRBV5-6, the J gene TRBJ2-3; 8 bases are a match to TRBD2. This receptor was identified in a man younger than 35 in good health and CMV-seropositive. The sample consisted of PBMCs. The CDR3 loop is CASGGGYEVTDTQYF. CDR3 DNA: TGTGCCAGCGGCGGGGGGTACGAGGTCACAGATACGCAGTATTTT.